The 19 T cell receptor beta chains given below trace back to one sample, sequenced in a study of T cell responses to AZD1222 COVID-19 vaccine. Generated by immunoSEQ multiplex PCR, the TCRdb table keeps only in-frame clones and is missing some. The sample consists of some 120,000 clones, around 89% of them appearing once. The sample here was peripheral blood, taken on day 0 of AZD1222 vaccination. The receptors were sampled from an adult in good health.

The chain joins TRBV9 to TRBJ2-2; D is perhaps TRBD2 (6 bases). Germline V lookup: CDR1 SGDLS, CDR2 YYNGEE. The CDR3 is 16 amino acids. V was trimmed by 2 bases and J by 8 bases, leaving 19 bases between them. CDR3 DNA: TGTGCCAGCAGCGTCGGCAGCGAACCCCGGGGGGGGGAGCTGTTTTTT. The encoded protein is CASSVGSEPRGGELFF.

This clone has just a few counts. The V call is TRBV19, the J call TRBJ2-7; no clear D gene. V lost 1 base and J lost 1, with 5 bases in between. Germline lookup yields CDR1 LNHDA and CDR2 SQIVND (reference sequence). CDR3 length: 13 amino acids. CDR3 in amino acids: CASSIGTSYEQYF. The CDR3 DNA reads TGTGCCAGTAGTATAGGAACTTCCTACGAGCAGTACTTC.

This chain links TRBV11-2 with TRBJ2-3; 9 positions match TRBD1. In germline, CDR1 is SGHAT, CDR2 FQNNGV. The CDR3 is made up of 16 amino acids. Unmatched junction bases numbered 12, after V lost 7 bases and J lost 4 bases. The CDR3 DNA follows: TGTGCCAGCATCGACTGGGGACAGGGAAGTCCAGATACGCAGTATTTT. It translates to CASIDWGQGSPDTQYF.

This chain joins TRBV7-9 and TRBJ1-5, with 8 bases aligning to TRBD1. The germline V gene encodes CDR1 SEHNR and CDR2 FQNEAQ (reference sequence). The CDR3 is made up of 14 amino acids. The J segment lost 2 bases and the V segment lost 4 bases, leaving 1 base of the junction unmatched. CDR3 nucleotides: TGTGCCAGCAGCTGGGGACAGGGCAATCAGCCCCAGCATTTT. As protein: CASSWGQGNQPQHF.

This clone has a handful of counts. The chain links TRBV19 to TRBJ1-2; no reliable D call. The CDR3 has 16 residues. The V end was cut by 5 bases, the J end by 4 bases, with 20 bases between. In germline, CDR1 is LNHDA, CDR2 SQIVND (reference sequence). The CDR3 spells CASSDWFRRKSYGYTF. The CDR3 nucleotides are TGTGCCAGTAGTGACTGGTTCCGCCGAAAGAGCTATGGCTACACCTTC.

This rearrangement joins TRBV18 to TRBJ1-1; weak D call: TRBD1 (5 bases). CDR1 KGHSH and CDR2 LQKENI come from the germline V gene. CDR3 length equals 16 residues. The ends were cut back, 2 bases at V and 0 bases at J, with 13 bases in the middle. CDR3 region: CASSPSAGQMNTEAFF. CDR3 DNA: TGTGCCAGCTCACCATCGGCAGGGCAGATGAACACTGAAGCTTTCTTT.

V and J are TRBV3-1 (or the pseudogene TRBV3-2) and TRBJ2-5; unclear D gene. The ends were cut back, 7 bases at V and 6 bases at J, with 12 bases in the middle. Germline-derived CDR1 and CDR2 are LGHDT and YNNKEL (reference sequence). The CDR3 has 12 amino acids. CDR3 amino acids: CASMSESQTQYF. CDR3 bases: TGTGCCAGCATGTCGGAGTCTCAGACCCAGTACTTC.

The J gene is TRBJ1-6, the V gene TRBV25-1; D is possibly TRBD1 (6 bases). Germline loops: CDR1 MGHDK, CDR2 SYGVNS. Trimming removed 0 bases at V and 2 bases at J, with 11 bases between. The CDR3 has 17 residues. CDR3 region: CASSEYGQRPYNSPLHF. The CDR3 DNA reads TGTGCCAGCAGTGAATACGGACAGAGACCCTATAATTCACCCCTCCACTTT.

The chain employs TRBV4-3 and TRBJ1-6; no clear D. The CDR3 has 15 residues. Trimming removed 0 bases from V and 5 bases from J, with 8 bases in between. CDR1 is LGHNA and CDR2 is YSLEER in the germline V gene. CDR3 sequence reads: CASSQDPRNNSPLHF. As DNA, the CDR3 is TGCGCCAGCAGCCAAGATCCACGGAATAATTCACCCCTCCACTTT.

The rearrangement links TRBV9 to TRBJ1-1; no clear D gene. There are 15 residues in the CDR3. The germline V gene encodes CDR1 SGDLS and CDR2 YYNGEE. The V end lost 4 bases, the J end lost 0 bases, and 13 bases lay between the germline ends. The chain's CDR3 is CASSPRTGLNTEAFF. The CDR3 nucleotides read TGTGCCAGCAGCCCTCGAACGGGGTTGAACACTGAAGCTTTCTTT.

CDR3 sequence: CATSSWTGGETQYF. DNA for the CDR3: TGTGCCACCAGCAGCTGGACAGGGGGAGAGACCCAGTACTTC. J is TRBJ2-5 and V is TRBV24-1; TRBD1 agrees at 10 bases. From germline, CDR1 is KGHDR and CDR2 SFDVKD. The V gene end was trimmed by 7 bases and the J gene end by 4 bases; junction bases not matched to a gene: 5. CDR3 length: 14 amino acids.

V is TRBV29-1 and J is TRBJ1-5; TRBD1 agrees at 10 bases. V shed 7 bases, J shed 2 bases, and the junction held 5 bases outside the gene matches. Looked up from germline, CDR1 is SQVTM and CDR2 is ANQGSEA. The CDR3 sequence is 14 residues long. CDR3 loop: CSAVTGGGNQPQHF. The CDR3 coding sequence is TGCAGCGCTGTGACAGGGGGCGGCAATCAGCCCCAGCATTTT.

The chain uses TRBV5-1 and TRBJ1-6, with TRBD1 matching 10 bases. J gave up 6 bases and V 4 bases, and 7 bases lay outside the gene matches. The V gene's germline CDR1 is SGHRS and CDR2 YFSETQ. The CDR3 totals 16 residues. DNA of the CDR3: TGCGCCAGCAGCCCCGGGACAGGGGACGGTAATTCACCCCTCCACTTT. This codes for CASSPGTGDGNSPLHF.

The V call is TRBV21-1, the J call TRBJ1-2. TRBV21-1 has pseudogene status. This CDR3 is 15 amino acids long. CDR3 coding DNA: TGTGCCAGCCCGCAAAGCAGCAAGGAGTCCTATGGCTACACCTTC. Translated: CASPQSSKESYGYTF.

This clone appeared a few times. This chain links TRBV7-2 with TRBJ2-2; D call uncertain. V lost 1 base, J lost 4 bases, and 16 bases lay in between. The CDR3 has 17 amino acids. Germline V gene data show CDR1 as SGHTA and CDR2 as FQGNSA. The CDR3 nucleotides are TGTGCCAGCAGCTTAGGGCCCGTTCGGTCCGGCACCGGGGAGCTGTTTTTT. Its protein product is CASSLGPVRSGTGELFF.

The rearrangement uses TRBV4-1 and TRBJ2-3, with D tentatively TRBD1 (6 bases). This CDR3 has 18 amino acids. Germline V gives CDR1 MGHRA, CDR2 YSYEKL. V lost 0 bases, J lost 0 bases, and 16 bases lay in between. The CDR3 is CASSQDTVTGLSTDTQYF. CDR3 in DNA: TGCGCCAGCAGCCAAGATACCGTGACAGGACTTAGCACAGATACGCAGTATTTT.

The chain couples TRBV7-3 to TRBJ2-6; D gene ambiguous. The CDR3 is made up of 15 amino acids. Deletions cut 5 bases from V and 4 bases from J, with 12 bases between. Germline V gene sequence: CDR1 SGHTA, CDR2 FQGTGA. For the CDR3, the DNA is TGTGCCAGCAGCACCCCTCGGGCCGGGGCCAACGTCCTGACTTTC. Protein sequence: CASSTPRAGANVLTF. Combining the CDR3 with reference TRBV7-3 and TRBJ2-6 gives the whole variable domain GAGVSQTPSNKVTEKGKYVELRCDPISGHTALYWYRQSLGQGPEFLIYFQGTGAADDSGLPNDRFFAVRPEGSVSTLKIQRTERGDSAVYLCASSTPRAGANVLTFGAGSRLTVL.

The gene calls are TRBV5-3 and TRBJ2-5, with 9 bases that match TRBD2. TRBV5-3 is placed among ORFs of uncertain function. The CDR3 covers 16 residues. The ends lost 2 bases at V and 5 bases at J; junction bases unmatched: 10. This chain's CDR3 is CARSLGGGRAGETQYF. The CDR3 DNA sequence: TGTGCCAGAAGCTTAGGCGGCGGGAGGGCCGGGGAGACCCAGTACTTC.

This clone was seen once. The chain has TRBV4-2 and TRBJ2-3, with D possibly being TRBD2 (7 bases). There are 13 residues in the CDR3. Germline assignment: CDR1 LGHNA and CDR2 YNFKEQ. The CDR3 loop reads CPHEEGGGDTQYF. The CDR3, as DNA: TGTCCCCACGAAGAAGGGGGGGGAGATACGCAGTATTTT.